This T cell receptor beta chain originates from a study of blood T cell repertoires in COVID-19. Looking at the study overall: Specimens from acute and convalescent COVID-19 originated in the United States, Italy and Spain.

In its sample, this clone was seen once. The authors' processing: Nucleated cell number was recorded as an estimate derived from reference gene primer amplification. The repertoire was sequenced with immunoSEQ multiplex PCR; TCRdb's copy has only in-frame clones and lacks some. The V and J calls and clone size come from that table; D and trimming were worked out from the DNA. Here the sample spans roughly 100,000 clones, around 87% being singletons. J was trimmed by 5 bases and V by 3 bases; bases with no gene match: 5. CDR3 length equals 16 residues. Germline V lookup: CDR1 SGHRS, CDR2 YFSETQ. V and J are TRBV5-1 and TRBJ2-1, with 13 bases lining up with TRBD2. Material: peripheral blood. The sequence was collected from a man aged 50-60 years with acute or convalescent COVID-19. CDR3 DNA sequence: TGCGCCAGCAGCTCCCGGACTAGCGGGAGTCACAATGAGCAGTTCTTC. It translates to CASSSRTSGSHNEQFF.